This entry lists 18 T cell receptor beta chains sequenced from one sample in a study of blood T cell repertoires in COVID-19. The data were produced by immunoSEQ multiplex PCR, yet TCRdb's version contains in-frame clones alone and is incomplete. The sample includes 200,000 to 250,000 clones, 80% to 95% seen only once; the top ten take more than 0.8%. Sequenced input: peripheral blood. The receptors here all came from a man aged 25 to 45 with COVID-19, enrolled during active disease.

V usage is TRBV12-3 or TRBV12-4 and J usage is TRBJ1-2, with a possible D match to TRBD1 (5 bases). Trimming stripped 2 bases from V and 7 bases from J, with 8 bases between. This CDR3 has 12 amino acids. The CDR3 coding sequence is TGTGCCAGCAGTTTACAGGGTGGTGGCTACACCTTC. It yields the protein CASSLQGGGYTF.

The J gene is TRBJ1-1, the V gene TRBV3-1 (or the pseudogene TRBV3-2), with 7 bases fitting TRBD1. CDR3 length: 12 amino acids. The germline CDR1 and CDR2 sequences are LGHDT and YNNKEL (reference sequence). Trimming took 4 bases from V and 6 from J; bases not matched to a gene: 2. CDR3 DNA sequence: TGTGCCAGCAGCCCTACAGGGGCTGAAGCTTTCTTT. Its translation is CASSPTGAEAFF.

The rearrangement joins TRBV27 to TRBJ1-6; 7 bases map to TRBD1. V was pared by 5 bases and J by 7 bases, with 14 bases of the junction left unmatched. This CDR3 has 17 amino acids. Germline V gene data show CDR1 as MNHEY and CDR2 as SMNVEV (reference sequence). CDR3 sequence: CASSPPLGGRRNSPLHF. CDR3 DNA: TGTGCCAGCAGTCCCCCCCTAGGGGGCAGGCGAAATTCACCCCTCCACTTT.

In its sample, this clone was seen once. The V gene is TRBV19, the J gene TRBJ2-1; the D gene is possibly TRBD1 (5 bases). V dropped 0 bases and J dropped 6 bases, with 15 bases sitting between them. CDR3 size: 16 residues. CDR1 LNHDA and CDR2 SQIVND come from the germline V gene (reference sequence). The CDR3 reads CASSIENRIPSNEQFF. The DNA of the CDR3 is TGTGCCAGTAGTATAGAGAACAGGATCCCCTCCAATGAGCAGTTCTTC.

Notes on this clone: Sequence at one end of the junction differs from germline and may be a read error. CDR3 residues: CASDQGPRMNIEAFF. CDR3 in DNA: TGTGCCAGCGATCAGGGTCCGCGTATGAACATTGAAGCTTTCTTT. V is TRBV2 and J is TRBJ1-1; possible D gene TRBD1, 5 bases. Germline CDR1 reads SNHLY; CDR2 reads FYNNEI. This CDR3 has 15 residues.

V gene TRBV27 combines with J gene TRBJ2-3, with D tentatively TRBD2 (5 bases). The V and J ends lost 1 base and 1 base respectively, with 6 bases between them. Per the germline V gene, CDR1 is MNHEY and CDR2 is SMNVEV (reference sequence). The CDR3 covers 14 residues. The CDR3 DNA reads TGTGCCAGCAGTTTATACGGGGGCACAGATACGCAGTATTTT. This codes for CASSLYGGTDTQYF.

The genes are TRBV25-1 and TRBJ2-7; 7 bases match TRBD2. The length of the CDR3 is 16 residues. Trimming cost V 4 bases and J 2 bases; bases outside gene matches: 11. Germline V gene data show CDR1 as MGHDK and CDR2 as SYGVNS. The CDR3 loop reads CASSGPVAGAAYEQYF. The CDR3 region has the DNA TGTGCCAGCAGTGGCCCCGTAGCGGGCGCAGCCTACGAGCAGTACTTC.

This chain joins TRBV11-2 and TRBJ1-6; the match to TRBD1 covers 10 bases. With V trimmed by 5 bases and J by 7 bases, 8 bases remained unmatched. The length of the CDR3 is 16 residues. Germline V gene sequence: CDR1 SGHAT, CDR2 FQNNGV. The CDR3 DNA sequence: TGTGCCAGCAGCCTCCTCCGGGACAGGGGCAATTCACCCCTCCACTTT. It is translated as CASSLLRDRGNSPLHF.

J is TRBJ2-6 and V is TRBV3-1 (or the pseudogene TRBV3-2); 12 bases are a match to TRBD2. V lost 2 bases to trimming and J lost 0 bases; unmatched junction nucleotides: 8. The CDR3 has 20 amino acids. Germline V gene lookup returns CDR1 LGHDT and CDR2 YNNKEL (reference sequence). The CDR3 DNA sequence: TGTGCCAGCAGCCAACGGACTAGCGGGGTAGTAAACTCTGGGGCCAACGTCCTGACTTTC. Protein sequence: CASSQRTSGVVNSGANVLTF.

This clone showed up just once. This chain connects TRBV15 to TRBJ1-5; D remains unclear. This CDR3 region has 15 residues. Per germline, CDR1 LNHNV and CDR2 YYDKDF (reference sequence). With 0 bases removed from V and 1 base from J, the gap between germline ends came to 7 bases. The DNA for the CDR3 is TGTGCCACCAGCAGAGATTGGGAGAGCAATCAGCCCCAGCATTTT. Amino acid sequence: CATSRDWESNQPQHF.

This clone was detected ten times or more. The genes are TRBV19 and TRBJ1-6; 9 positions match TRBD1. Germline V gene sequence: CDR1 LNHDA, CDR2 SQIVND (reference sequence). CDR3 length: 15 amino acids. The junction had 9 bases not matched to a gene; V was cut back by 4 bases and J by 11 bases. Here the CDR3 reads CASSKGTGSDPPLHF. In DNA form, the CDR3 reads TGTGCCAGTAGTAAAGGGACAGGGAGTGATCCACCCCTCCACTTT.

This sequence joins TRBV18 and TRBJ2-3; 7 nucleotides align to TRBD2. CDR3 length equals 14 residues. The germline V gene encodes CDR1 KGHSH and CDR2 LQKENI. V lost 6 bases and J lost 0; bases outside the gene matches: 3. This chain's CDR3 is CASSNGGSTDTQYF. CDR3 nucleotides: TGTGCCAGCTCGAACGGGGGGAGCACAGATACGCAGTATTTT.

V and J are TRBV27 and TRBJ2-5, with a weak D call TRBD2 (5 bases). The CDR3 covers 14 residues. CDR1 and CDR2 from the germline V gene are MNHEY and SMNVEV (reference sequence). The V and J ends lost 6 bases and 5 bases respectively, with 16 bases between them. CDR3 in amino acids: CASSPGTSGETQYF. CDR3 DNA sequence: TGTGCCAGCAGCCCGGGAACCTCGGGGGAGACCCAGTACTTC.

The rearrangement links TRBV10-3 to TRBJ1-1; D is perhaps TRBD1 (6 bases). Germline values: CDR1 ENHRY, CDR2 SYGVKD. Between the trimmed V and J ends, which lost 7 bases and 0 bases, there was a span of 12 bases. This CDR3 region has 14 residues. The DNA of the CDR3 is TGTGCCATCACCAACAGGGAGATGAACACTGAAGCTTTCTTT. Translating gives CAITNREMNTEAFF.

The chain couples TRBV25-1 to TRBJ2-2; tentatively, D is TRBD1 (6 bases). V lost 3 bases to trimming and J lost 4 bases, with 15 bases between them. The CDR3 is 16 residues long. Germline lookup yields CDR1 MGHDK and CDR2 SYGVNS. The CDR3 DNA reads as TGTGCCAGCAGTGATGCCGGAACAGGGATCACCGGGGAGCTGTTTTTT. It specifies CASSDAGTGITGELFF.

V and J are TRBV19 and TRBJ1-2, with D unclear. V was pared by 3 bases and J by 2 bases, with 7 bases between. The CDR3 loop spans 13 amino acids. Germline V gene sequence: CDR1 LNHDA, CDR2 SQIVND (reference sequence). CDR3 in DNA: TGTGCCAGTAGTATGGCTCTCAACTATGGCTACACCTTC. Its protein is CASSMALNYGYTF.

The chain couples TRBV19 to TRBJ1-1; D is uncertain. The CDR3 has 12 residues. The V gene's germline CDR1 is LNHDA and CDR2 SQIVND (reference sequence). V dropped 3 bases and J dropped 5 bases, with 7 bases sitting between them. The CDR3 sequence: CASSMRVTEAFF. CDR3 in DNA: TGTGCCAGTAGTATGCGAGTAACTGAAGCTTTCTTT.

The rearrangement joins TRBV9 to TRBJ2-1; TRBD2 agrees at 7 bases. The CDR3 is made up of 12 amino acids. Germline V gene sequence: CDR1 SGDLS, CDR2 YYNGEE. V gave up 0 bases and J gave up 10 bases; unmatched junction bases: 1. The CDR3 reads CASSVVGGEQFF. The CDR3 coding sequence is TGTGCCAGCAGCGTAGTCGGGGGGGAGCAGTTCTTC.